The 18 T cell receptor beta chains presented below share a single source sample, sequenced in a study of CD8+CD57+ T cells in acquired aplastic anemia. For CDR3 and TCR beta VDJ profiling, genomic DNA was the template used. TCRdb recomputed calls from the reads with MiXCR, one row per CDR3 protein. The sample yields 80,000 to 100,000 distinct CDR3 sequences, roughly two thirds seen once. The sequenced patients had an expansion of CD8+CD57+ cells seen by flow cytometry. The sample comprised sorted CD4+, CD8+, or CD8+CD57+ T cells (not recorded which) from PBMCs. These receptors all come from a human donor with aplastic anemia.

The genes are TRBV12-3 or TRBV12-4 and TRBJ1-1; 10 nucleotides agree with TRBD1. The CDR3 has 13 amino acids. V was clipped by 5 bases and J by 6 bases; unmatched bases: 3. For the CDR3, the DNA is TGTGCCAGCAGTGGGGGACAGGGGCCTGAAGCTTTCTTT. Translated, it gives CASSGGQGPEAFF.

The chain joins TRBV4-3 to TRBJ2-7, with D possibly called TRBD1 or TRBD2 (5 bases each). V was cut by 0 bases and J by 0 bases, with 12 bases left in between. Germline V gene sequence: CDR1 LGHNA, CDR2 YSLEER. The length of the CDR3 is 16 residues. The CDR3 nucleotides read TGCGCCAGCAGCCAAGAGGGACCGATAAGCTCCTACGAGCAGTACTTC. Its translation: CASSQEGPISSYEQYF.

The table lists this clonotype with many counts. The chain employs TRBV7-9 and TRBJ1-1; D remains unclear. The CDR3 is made up of 13 amino acids. Between the trimmed V and J ends, which lost 2 bases and 2 bases, there was a span of 6 bases. CDR1 is SEHNR and CDR2 is FQNEAQ in the germline V gene (reference sequence). The CDR3 here is CASSLYSNTEAFF. CDR3 nucleotides: TGTGCCAGCAGCTTATACAGTAACACTGAAGCTTTCTTT.

The V and J genes are TRBV19 and TRBJ2-1; D is unclear. Trimming took 3 bases from V and 9 from J, leaving 12 bases between them. Per the germline V gene, CDR1 is LNHDA and CDR2 is SQIVND (reference sequence). The CDR3 totals 13 residues. The CDR3 nucleotides read TGTGCCAGTAGTATTTCACCGGGCGGTGAGCAGTTCTTC. As protein: CASSISPGGEQFF.

The rearrangement joins TRBV20-1 to TRBJ1-5; no reliable D call. Germline CDR1 is DFQATT and CDR2 is SNEGSKA (reference sequence). Trimming stripped 3 bases from V and 4 bases from J, with 7 bases between. The CDR3 loop spans 12 amino acids. The CDR3 nucleotides are TGCAGTGCTAGGACAACTAATCAGCCCCAGCATTTT. This codes for CSARTTNQPQHF.

This chain links TRBV5-1 with TRBJ2-7; D is unresolved. CDR3 length: 12 amino acids. Germline V gives CDR1 SGHRS, CDR2 YFSETQ. With 0 bases removed from V and 5 bases from J, the gap between germline ends came to 6 bases. CDR3 in DNA: TGCGCCAGCAGCTTGGTGGGTAACGAGCAGTACTTC. It is translated as CASSLVGNEQYF.

Many counts were recorded for this clonotype. The rearrangement joins TRBV12-3 or TRBV12-4 to TRBJ2-3, with a possible D match to TRBD2 (6 bases). The ends were cut back, 3 bases at V and 0 bases at J, with 13 bases in the middle. The CDR3 covers 16 residues. For the CDR3, the DNA is TGTGCCAGCAGTTTCGGGGGAGCGGCCAGCACAGATACGCAGTATTTT. Protein sequence: CASSFGGAASTDTQYF.

The genes are TRBV20-1 and TRBJ2-1; D is possibly TRBD2 (6 bases). V shed 5 bases and J shed 3 bases, with 20 bases lying between them. CDR1 DFQATT and CDR2 SNEGSKA come from the germline V gene (reference sequence). This CDR3 is built from 16 residues. For the CDR3, the DNA is TGCAGTGCTTCCGGGTCGCGGGGAAGAGGCTACAATGAGCAGTTCTTC. This gives the protein CSASGSRGRGYNEQFF.

The rearrangement joins TRBV7-9 to TRBJ1-6; 7 nucleotides align to TRBD1. Germline V lookup: CDR1 SEHNR, CDR2 FQNEAQ (reference sequence). The ends lost 5 bases at V and 8 bases at J; junction bases unmatched: 6. The CDR3 is 14 residues long. Here the CDR3 reads CASSRGQDYSPLHF. CDR3 DNA sequence: TGTGCCAGCAGCCGAGGACAGGACTATTCACCCCTCCACTTT.

The chain links TRBV29-1 to TRBJ2-1, with D unclear. The CDR3 totals 8 residues. The V end lost 6 bases, the J end lost 6 bases, and 0 bases lay between the germline ends. CDR1 is SQVTM, CDR2 ANQGSEA, per germline. The CDR3 region has the DNA TGCAGCGTCAATGAGCAGTTCTTC. Its translation is CSVNEQFF.

This chain joins TRBV20-1 and TRBJ2-7; 12 bases are shared with TRBD2. Unmatched junction bases numbered 6, after V lost 7 bases and J lost 2 bases. Germline CDR1 is DFQATT and CDR2 is SNEGSKA (reference sequence). This CDR3 region has 14 residues. The CDR3 sequence: CSESTSGRPYEQYF. Written as DNA, the CDR3 is TGCAGTGAATCTACTAGCGGGAGGCCCTACGAGCAGTACTTC.

This clonotype appeared many times. CDR3 residues: CSVVLAENYPSTDTQYF. In DNA, the CDR3 is TGCAGCGTTGTACTAGCGGAGAATTACCCTAGCACAGATACGCAGTATTTT. The V gene is TRBV29-1, the J gene TRBJ2-3; 8 positions match TRBD2. V shed 4 bases, J shed 0 bases, and the junction held 12 bases outside the gene matches. Per the germline V gene, CDR1 is SQVTM and CDR2 is ANQGSEA. The CDR3 loop spans 17 amino acids.

In its sample, this clonotype was seen many times. The V and J genes are TRBV7-6 and TRBJ1-1, with 7 bases matching TRBD1. The CDR3 extends over 15 amino acids. V lost 5 bases and J lost 3; bases outside the gene matches: 9. The germline V gene has CDR1 SGHVS and CDR2 FNYEAQ. The CDR3 loop is CASSVVGGSYTEAFF. In DNA, the CDR3 is TGTGCCAGCAGCGTGGTAGGGGGCTCGTACACTGAAGCTTTCTTT.

This clonotype appeared a few times. The V gene is TRBV24-1, the J gene TRBJ2-7; tentatively, D is TRBD2 (6 bases). CDR3 length: 15 amino acids. CDR1 and CDR2 (germline): KGHDR, SFDVKD. Trimming removed 2 bases from V and 5 bases from J, with 15 bases in between. DNA of the CDR3: TGTGCCACCAGTGATTCCGTCGGGGAGGTGGACGAGCAGTACTTC. It specifies CATSDSVGEVDEQYF.

The rearrangement uses TRBV15 and TRBJ2-7; D ambiguous. The CDR3 runs 14 residues. V lost 0 bases to trimming and J lost 3 bases, with 9 bases between them. The germline V gene has CDR1 LNHNV and CDR2 YYDKDF (reference sequence). As DNA, the CDR3 is TGTGCCACCAGCAGAGATATACCAGGCTACGAGCAGTACTTC. Amino acids: CATSRDIPGYEQYF.

This sequence joins TRBV10-1 and TRBJ1-1; no clear D. The CDR3 sequence is 13 residues long. Germline V gives CDR1 WNHNN, CDR2 SYGVQD (reference sequence). The V gene lost 8 bases and the J gene lost 1 base, with 11 bases spanning the gap. The CDR3 loop reads CASSAQGNTEAFF. As DNA, the CDR3 is TGCGCCAGCTCCGCCCAAGGGAACACTGAAGCTTTCTTT.

This chain joins TRBV2 and TRBJ1-6; no reliable D call. CDR1 is SNHLY and CDR2 is FYNNEI in the germline V gene. The ends were cut back, 6 bases at V and 8 bases at J, with 14 bases in the middle. The CDR3 runs 14 residues. As DNA, the CDR3 is TGTGCCAGCAGACTAAATACTGGGTATTCACCCCTCCACTTT. This encodes CASRLNTGYSPLHF.

The V call is TRBV20-1, the J call TRBJ2-7; D is perhaps TRBD2 (6 bases). Trimming took off 0 bases at V and 4 bases at J, with 16 bases between the two ends. The CDR3 is 15 residues long. Germline lookup yields CDR1 DFQATT and CDR2 SNEGSKA (reference sequence). The CDR3: CSARDSRDWSYEQYF. CDR3 nucleotides: TGCAGTGCTAGAGATTCAAGGGACTGGTCGTACGAGCAGTACTTC.